This T cell receptor (beta chain) originates from a study of T cells in Graves' hyperthyroidism and ophthalmopathy. PBMCs came from roughly 10 ml fresh peripheral blood. Study-wide points: Most thyroid-expanded clonotypes above 0.001 were also found in blood. The model made its ophthalmopathy prediction, and onset followed a median approximately 6 months later.

Authors of the study amplified TCR beta CDR3 regions from RNA transcripts. The primer set for the first-round RT-PCR of the TCR CDR3 was HTBI. TCRdb reanalysed the multiplex PCR reads using MiXCR and keeps one entry per CDR3 protein. The table lists 450,000 to 650,000 distinct CDR3 sequences, 17% of them singletons. Trimming pared 6 bases from V and 3 bases from J, leaving 21 bases between. The CDR3 contains 15 residues. Germline loops: CDR1 DFQATT, CDR2 SNEGSKA (reference sequence). This clonotype showed up many times. Its specificity is not known. This chain uses TRBV20-1 with TRBJ2-7; tentative D call: TRBD1 (6 bases). This clonotype was obtained from a young woman with Graves' ophthalmopathy. The sample consisted of blood. The CDR3 sequence is CSAPWDTGGDYEQYF. The CDR3 DNA sequence: TGCAGTGCCCCCTGGGACACCGGAGGAGACTACGAGCAGTACTTC.